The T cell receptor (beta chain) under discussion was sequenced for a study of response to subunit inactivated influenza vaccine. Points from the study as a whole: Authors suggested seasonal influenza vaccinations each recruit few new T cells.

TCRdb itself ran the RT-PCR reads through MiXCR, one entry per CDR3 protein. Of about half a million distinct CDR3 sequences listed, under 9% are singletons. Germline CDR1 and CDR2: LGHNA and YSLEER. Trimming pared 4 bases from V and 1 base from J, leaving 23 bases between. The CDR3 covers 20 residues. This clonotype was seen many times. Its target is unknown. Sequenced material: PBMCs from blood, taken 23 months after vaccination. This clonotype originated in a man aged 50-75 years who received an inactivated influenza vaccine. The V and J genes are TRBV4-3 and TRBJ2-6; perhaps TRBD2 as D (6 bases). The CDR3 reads CASSPKASGYFPSGANVLTF. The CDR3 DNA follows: TGCGCCAGCAGCCCGAAGGCCAGCGGGTATTTTCCTTCTGGGGCCAACGTCCTGACTTTC.